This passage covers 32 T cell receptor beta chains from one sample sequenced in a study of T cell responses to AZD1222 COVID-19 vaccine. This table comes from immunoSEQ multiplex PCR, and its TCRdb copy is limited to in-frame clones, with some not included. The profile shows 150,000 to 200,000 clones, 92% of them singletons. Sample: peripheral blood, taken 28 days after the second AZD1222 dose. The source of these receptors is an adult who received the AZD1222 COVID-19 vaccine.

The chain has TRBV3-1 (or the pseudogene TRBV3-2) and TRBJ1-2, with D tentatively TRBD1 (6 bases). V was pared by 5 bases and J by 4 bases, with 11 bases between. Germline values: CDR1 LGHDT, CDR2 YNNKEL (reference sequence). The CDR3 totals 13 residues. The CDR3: CASSNRASYGYTF. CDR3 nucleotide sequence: TGTGCCAGCAGCAACAGGGCCTCCTATGGCTACACCTTC.

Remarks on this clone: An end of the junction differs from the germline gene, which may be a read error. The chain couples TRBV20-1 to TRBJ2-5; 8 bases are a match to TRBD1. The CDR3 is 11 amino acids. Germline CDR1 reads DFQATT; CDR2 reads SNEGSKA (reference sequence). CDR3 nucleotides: TGCAGTGCTAGACAGGGGGCTCGGGTTAACTTC. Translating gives CSARQGARVNF.

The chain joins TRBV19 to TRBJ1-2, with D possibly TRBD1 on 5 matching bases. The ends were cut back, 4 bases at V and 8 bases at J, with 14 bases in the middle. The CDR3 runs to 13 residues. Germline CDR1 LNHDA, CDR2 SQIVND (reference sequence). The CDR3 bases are TGTGCCAGTAGTAACCAGGGAACTGGGGGCTACACCTTC. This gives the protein CASSNQGTGGYTF.

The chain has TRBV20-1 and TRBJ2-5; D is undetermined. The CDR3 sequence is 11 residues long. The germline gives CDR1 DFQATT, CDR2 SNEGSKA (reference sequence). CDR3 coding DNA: TGCACATGTGACCACTCAGGTACCCAGTACTTC. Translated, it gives CTCDHSGTQYF.

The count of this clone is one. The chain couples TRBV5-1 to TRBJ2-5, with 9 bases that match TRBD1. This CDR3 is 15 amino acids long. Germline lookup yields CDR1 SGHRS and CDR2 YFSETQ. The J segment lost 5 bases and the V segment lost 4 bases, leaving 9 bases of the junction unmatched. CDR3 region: CASSLGTGFLETQYF. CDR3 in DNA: TGCGCCAGCAGCCTAGGGACAGGGTTCCTGGAGACCCAGTACTTC.

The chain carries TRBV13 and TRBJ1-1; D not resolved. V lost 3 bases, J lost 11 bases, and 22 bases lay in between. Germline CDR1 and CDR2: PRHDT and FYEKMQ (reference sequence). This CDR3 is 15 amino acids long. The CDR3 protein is CASSFPRVRIGWAFF. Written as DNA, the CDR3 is TGTGCCAGCAGCTTCCCCCGGGTGAGAATCGGCTGGGCTTTCTTT.

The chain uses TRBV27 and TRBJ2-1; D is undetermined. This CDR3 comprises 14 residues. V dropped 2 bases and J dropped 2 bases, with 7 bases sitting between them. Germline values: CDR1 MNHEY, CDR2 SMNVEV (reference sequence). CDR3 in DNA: TGTGCCAGCAGTTTAAGTCACACCTACAATGAGCAGTTCTTC. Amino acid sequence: CASSLSHTYNEQFF.

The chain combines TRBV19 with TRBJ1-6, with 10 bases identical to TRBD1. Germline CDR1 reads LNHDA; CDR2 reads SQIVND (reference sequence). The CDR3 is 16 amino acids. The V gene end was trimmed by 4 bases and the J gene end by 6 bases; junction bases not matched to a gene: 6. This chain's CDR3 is CASSTDRGRVNSPLHF. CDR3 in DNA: TGTGCCAGTAGTACCGACAGGGGGCGAGTTAATTCACCCCTCCACTTT.

This CDR3 reads CASSFSPINSYNEQFF. In DNA form, the CDR3 reads TGTGCCAGTAGTTTTTCACCCATCAACTCCTACAATGAGCAGTTCTTC. This chain uses TRBV19 with TRBJ2-1; D is ambiguous. This CDR3 region has 16 residues. V gave up 5 bases and J gave up 0 bases, with 14 bases separating them. Germline CDR1 is LNHDA and CDR2 is SQIVND (reference sequence).

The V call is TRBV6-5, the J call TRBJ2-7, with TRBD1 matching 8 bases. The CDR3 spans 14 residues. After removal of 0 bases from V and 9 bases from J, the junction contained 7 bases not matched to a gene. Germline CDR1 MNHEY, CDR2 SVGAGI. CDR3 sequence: CASSYSADRVRQYF. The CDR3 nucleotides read TGTGCCAGCAGTTACTCAGCGGACAGGGTGAGGCAGTACTTC.

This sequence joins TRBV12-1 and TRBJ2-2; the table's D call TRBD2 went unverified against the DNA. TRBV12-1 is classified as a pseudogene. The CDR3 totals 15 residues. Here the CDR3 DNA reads TGTGCCAGCAGCAGAACCCAGGGACTAGCCGGGGAGCTGTTTTTT. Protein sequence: CASSRTQGLAGELFF.

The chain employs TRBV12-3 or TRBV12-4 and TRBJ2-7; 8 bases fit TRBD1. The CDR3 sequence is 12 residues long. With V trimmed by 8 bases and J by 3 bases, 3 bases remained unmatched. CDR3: CASGTGYYEQYF. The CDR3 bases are TGTGCCAGCGGGACAGGTTACTACGAGCAGTACTTC.

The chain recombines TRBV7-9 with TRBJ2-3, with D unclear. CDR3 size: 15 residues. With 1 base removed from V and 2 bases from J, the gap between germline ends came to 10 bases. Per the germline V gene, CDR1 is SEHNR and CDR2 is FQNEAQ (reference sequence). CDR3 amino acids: CASSLGLRDTDTQYF. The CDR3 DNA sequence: TGTGCCAGCAGCTTAGGGCTACGTGACACAGATACGCAGTATTTT.

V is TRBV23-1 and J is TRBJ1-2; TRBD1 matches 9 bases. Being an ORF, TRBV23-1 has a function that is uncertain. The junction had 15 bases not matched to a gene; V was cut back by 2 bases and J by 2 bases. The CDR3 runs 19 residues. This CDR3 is CASSQNLRRRTGVNYGYTF. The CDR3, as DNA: TGCGCCAGCAGTCAAAATCTTCGCCGAAGGACAGGGGTGAACTATGGCTACACCTTC.

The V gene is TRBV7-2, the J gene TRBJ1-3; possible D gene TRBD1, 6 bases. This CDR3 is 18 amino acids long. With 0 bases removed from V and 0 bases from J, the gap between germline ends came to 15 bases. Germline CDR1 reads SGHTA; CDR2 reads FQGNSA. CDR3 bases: TGTGCCAGCAGCTTAGCGGGAGGGGGGTCCCACTCTGGAAACACCATATATTTT. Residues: CASSLAGGGSHSGNTIYF.

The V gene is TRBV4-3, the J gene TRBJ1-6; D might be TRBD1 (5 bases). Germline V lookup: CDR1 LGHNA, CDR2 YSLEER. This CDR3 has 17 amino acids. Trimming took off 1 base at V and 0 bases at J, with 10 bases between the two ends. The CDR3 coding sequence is TGCGCCAGCAGCCAAGCCCCGGGGGGCTCCTATAATTCACCCCTCCACTTT. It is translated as CASSQAPGGSYNSPLHF.

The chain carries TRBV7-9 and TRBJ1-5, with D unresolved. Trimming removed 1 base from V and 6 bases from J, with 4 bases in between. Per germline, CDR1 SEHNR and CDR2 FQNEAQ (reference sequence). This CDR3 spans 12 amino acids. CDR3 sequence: CASSLGVQPQHF. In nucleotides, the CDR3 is TGTGCCAGCAGCTTAGGGGTTCAGCCCCAGCATTTT.

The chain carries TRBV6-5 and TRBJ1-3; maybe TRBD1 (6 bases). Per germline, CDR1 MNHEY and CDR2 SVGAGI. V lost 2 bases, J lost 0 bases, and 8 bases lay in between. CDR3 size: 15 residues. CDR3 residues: CASSYQGGSGNTIYF. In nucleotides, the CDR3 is TGTGCCAGCAGTTACCAAGGGGGCTCTGGAAACACCATATATTTT.

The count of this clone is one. The CDR3 reads CASSLGLVAFF. In DNA form, the CDR3 reads TGTGCCAGCAGCTTAGGCCTAGTGGCTTTCTTT. The chain uses TRBV7-2 and TRBJ1-1, with D unresolved. Germline CDR1 SGHTA, CDR2 FQGNSA. The CDR3 loop spans 11 amino acids. Trimming pared 1 base from V and 11 bases from J, leaving 8 bases between.

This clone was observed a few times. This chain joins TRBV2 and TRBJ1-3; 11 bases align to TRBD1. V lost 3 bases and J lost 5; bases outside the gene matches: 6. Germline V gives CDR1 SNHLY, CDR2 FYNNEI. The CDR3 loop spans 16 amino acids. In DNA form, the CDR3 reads TGTGCCAGCAGTGAGGGACAGGGGGGACTCAGAAACACCATATATTTT. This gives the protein CASSEGQGGLRNTIYF.

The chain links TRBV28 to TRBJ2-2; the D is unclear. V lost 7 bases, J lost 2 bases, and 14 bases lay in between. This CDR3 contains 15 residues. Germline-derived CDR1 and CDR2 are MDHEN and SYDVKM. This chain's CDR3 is CASIRALRNTGELFF. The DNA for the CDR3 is TGTGCCAGCATCCGAGCCCTTAGAAACACCGGGGAGCTGTTTTTT.

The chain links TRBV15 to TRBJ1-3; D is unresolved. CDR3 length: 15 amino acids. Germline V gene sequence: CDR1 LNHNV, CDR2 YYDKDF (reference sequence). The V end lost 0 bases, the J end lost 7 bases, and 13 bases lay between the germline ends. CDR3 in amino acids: CATSRDRTGWNTIYF. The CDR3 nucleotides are TGTGCCACCAGCAGAGACAGGACTGGCTGGAACACCATATATTTT.

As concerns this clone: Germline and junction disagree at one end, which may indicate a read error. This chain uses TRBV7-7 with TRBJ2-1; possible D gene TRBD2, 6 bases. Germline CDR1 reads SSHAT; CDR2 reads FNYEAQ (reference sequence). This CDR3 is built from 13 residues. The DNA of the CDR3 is TGTGCTAGCAGCTCCAAGACTAGCAATGAGCAGTTCTTC. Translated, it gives CASSSKTSNEQFF.

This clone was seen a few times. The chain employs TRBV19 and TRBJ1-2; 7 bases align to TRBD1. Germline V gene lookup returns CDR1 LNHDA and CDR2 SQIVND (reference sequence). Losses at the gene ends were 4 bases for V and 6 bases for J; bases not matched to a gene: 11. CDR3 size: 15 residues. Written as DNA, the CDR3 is TGTGCCAGTAGTAGCCGACAGGGAGGGTCCCATGGCTACACCTTC. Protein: CASSSRQGGSHGYTF.

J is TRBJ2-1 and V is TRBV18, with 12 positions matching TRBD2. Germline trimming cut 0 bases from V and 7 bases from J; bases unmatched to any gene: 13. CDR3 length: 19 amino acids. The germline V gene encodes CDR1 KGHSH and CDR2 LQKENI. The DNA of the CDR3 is TGTGCCAGCTCACCACCGGTGAGGACTCCACTAGCGGGAGGAAATGAGCAGTTCTTC. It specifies CASSPPVRTPLAGGNEQFF. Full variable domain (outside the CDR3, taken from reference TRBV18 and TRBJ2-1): NAGVMQNPRHLVRRRGQEARLRCSPMKGHSHVYWYRQLPEEGLKFMVYLQKENIIDESGMPKERFSAEFPKEGPSILRIQQVVRGDSAAYFCASSPPVRTPLAGGNEQFFGPGTRLTVL.

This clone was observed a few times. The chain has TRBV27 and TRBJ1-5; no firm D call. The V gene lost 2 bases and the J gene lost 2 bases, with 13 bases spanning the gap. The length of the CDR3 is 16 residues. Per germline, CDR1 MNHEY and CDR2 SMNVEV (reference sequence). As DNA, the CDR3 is TGTGCCAGCAGTTTACTTCCCTTCGGCGGCAATCAGCCCCAGCATTTT. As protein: CASSLLPFGGNQPQHF.

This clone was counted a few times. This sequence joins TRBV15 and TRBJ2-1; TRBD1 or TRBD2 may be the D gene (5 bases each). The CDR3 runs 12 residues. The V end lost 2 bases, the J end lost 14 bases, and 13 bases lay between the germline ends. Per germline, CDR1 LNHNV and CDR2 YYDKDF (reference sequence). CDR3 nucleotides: TGTGCCACCAGCAGACCGGGGCCTCGAGAGTTCTTC. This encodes CATSRPGPREFF.

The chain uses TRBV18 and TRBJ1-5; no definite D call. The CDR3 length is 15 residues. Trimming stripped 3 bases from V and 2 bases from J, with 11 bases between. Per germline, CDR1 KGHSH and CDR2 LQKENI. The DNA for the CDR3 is TGTGCCAGCTCACCTAAGGGAGATGGCAATCAGCCCCAGCATTTT. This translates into CASSPKGDGNQPQHF.

The CDR3 sequence: CASSLYLAGVSDTQYF. The CDR3 region has the DNA TGTGCCAGCAGCTTGTACTTGGCGGGAGTTTCAGATACGCAGTATTTT. This chain connects TRBV5-4 to TRBJ2-3; 7 nucleotides agree with TRBD2. Trimming removed 1 base from V and 4 bases from J; junction bases left unmatched: 9. The CDR3 runs to 16 residues. CDR1 is SGHNT, CDR2 YYREEE, per germline (reference sequence).

The CDR3 nucleotides are TGTGCCAGCAGTTTAGGGGGGGCTGGAAACACCATATATTTT. Protein sequence: CASSLGGAGNTIYF. The gene calls are TRBV27 and TRBJ1-3; D is possibly TRBD1 (5 bases). The CDR3 runs 14 residues. From germline, CDR1 is MNHEY and CDR2 SMNVEV (reference sequence). V lost 2 bases to trimming and J lost 2 bases, with 7 bases between them.

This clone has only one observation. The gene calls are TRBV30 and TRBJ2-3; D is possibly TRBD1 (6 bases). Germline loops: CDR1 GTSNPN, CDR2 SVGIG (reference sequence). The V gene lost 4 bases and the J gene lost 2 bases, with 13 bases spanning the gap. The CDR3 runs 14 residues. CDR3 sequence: CAWMPQGTTDTQYF. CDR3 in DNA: TGTGCCTGGATGCCTCAGGGGACCACAGATACGCAGTATTTT.

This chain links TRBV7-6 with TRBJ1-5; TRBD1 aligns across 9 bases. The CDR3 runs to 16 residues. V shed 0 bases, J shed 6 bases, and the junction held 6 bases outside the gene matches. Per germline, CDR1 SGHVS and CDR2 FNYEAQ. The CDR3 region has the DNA TGTGCCAGCAGCTTAGCAACAGGGGGCCAGGCTCAGCCCCAGCATTTT. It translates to CASSLATGGQAQPQHF.